These T cell receptor beta chains were read from a single sample in a study of blood T cell repertoires in COVID-19. Here immunoSEQ multiplex PCR was the method, and the copy in TCRdb shows in-frame clones only, minus some. This table holds a few hundred thousand clones, approximately 81% found once. Sequences were obtained from peripheral blood. Every receptor here comes from a woman in her late teens or twenties with acute or convalescent COVID-19. The CDR3 runs from the conserved cysteine through the conserved F or W. The D gene is left open where the match is weak. Size tells how often a clone was seen (once, few, many) or the class of an expanded clone, and some rows leave it out.

j_gene,abundance,d_gene,v_gene,CDR3nt,CDR3aa
TRBJ2-1,NA,TRBD2,TRBV27,TGTGCCAGCAGTTCCTGGACTAGCGGGAGTGTCGATGAGCAGTTCTTC,CASSSWTSGSVDEQFF
TRBJ1-5,NA,TRBD1,TRBV2,TGTGCCAGCAGATTCGGACAGGGGGCAAATCAGCCCCAGCATTTT,CASRFGQGANQPQHF
TRBJ2-3,NA,TRBD2,TRBV7-3,TGTGCCAGCAGCCTACGGCTAGCGGGGTTAGATACGCAGTATTTT,CASSLRLAGLDTQYF
TRBJ2-5,NA,TRBD2,TRBV6-5,TGTGCCGTAGTGCGGGAGACAGAGACCCAGTACTTC,CAVVRETETQYF
TRBJ1-4,NA,NA,TRBV25-1,TGTGCCAGCAGTGATCGTCAGGGAAGAGAAAAACTGTTTTTT,CASSDRQGREKLFF
TRBJ2-3,NA,NA,TRBV6-5,TGTGCCAGCATGGAGGGGGGGCGGACAGATACGCAGTATTTT,CASMEGGRTDTQYF
TRBJ2-1,NA,NA,TRBV4-1,TGCGCCAGCAGCCAAGAGCAGGGGTCCTTAAACAATGAGCAGTTCTTC,CASSQEQGSLNNEQFF
TRBJ2-1,NA,TRBD2,TRBV5-4,TGTGCCAGCAGCTCAGGACTAGCGGGAGGGTACAATGAGCAGTTCTTC,CASSSGLAGGYNEQFF
TRBJ2-1,NA,NA,TRBV11-2,TGTGCCAGCAGCGACGCGCGGGGTACTAATGAGCAGTTCTTC,CASSDARGTNEQFF
TRBJ1-1,NA,NA,TRBV2,TGTGCCAGCACGCACAGGGTCGGAGCTTTCTTT,CASTHRVGAFF
TRBJ2-1,NA,NA,TRBV9,TGTGCCAGCAGCGTTGGCTCCGCCAATGAGCAGTTCTTC,CASSVGSANEQFF
TRBJ2-3,NA,NA,TRBV3-1/TRBV3-2,TGTGCCAGCAGCCAAGAGTGGGAGGATACGCAGTATTTT,CASSQEWEDTQYF
TRBJ2-5,NA,NA,TRBV3-1/TRBV3-2,TGTGCCAGCAGCCAAGAATACTCCGGGGAGACCCAGTACTTC,CASSQEYSGETQYF
TRBJ1-5,NA,TRBD1,TRBV10-2,TGCGCCAGCAGTCCCGTCGGACAGGCTAATCAGCCCCAGCATTTT,CASSPVGQANQPQHF
TRBJ1-1,NA,NA,TRBV5-8,TGTGCCAGCAGCCCGATTTTCGGGGATCCCACTGAAGCTTTCTTT,CASSPIFGDPTEAFF
TRBJ2-6,NA,NA,TRBV30,TGTGCCTGGGGTGGAGGGGCTGGGGCCAACGTCCTGACTTTC,CAWGGGAGANVLTF
TRBJ1-1,NA,NA,TRBV30,TGTGCCTGGAGTCCCTACCGGGCTGAAGCTTTCTTT,CAWSPYRAEAFF
TRBJ2-1,once,NA,TRBV9,TGTGCCAGCAGCTTACTAGCAAGGGGCTCCTACAATGAGCAGTTCTTC,CASSLLARGSYNEQFF